The 18 T cell receptor beta chains below all came from one sample that was sequenced in a study of response to subunit inactivated influenza vaccine (dated by TCRdb to 2016 to 2019). Libraries were prepared through RT-PCR. Sequenced on an Illumina HiSeq 2500. In-frame beta chains were kept once TCRdb had trimmed the public reads at Q25 with fastp and called clones with MiXCR. Each CDR3 protein appears once, grouped with its most common genes and DNA. This sample holds about 500,000 distinct CDR3 sequences; 16% were observed only once. Together, the top ten hold 3% of the sample. The source was CD4+ T cells sorted from PBMCs, collected roughly 24 months after vaccination. These receptors all come from a man aged 50 to 69 who received an inactivated influenza vaccine. Donor details come from another sample of the same person, matched by shared clones.

The gene calls are TRBV3-1 and TRBJ2-2; D is unresolved. This CDR3 is built from 18 residues. The germline gives CDR1 LGHDT, CDR2 YNNKEL (reference sequence). Trimming shortened V by 4 bases and J by 2 bases, and 20 bases separated the two germline ends. CDR3 region: CASSRRIPPGINTGELFF. The CDR3 DNA sequence: TGTGCCAGCAGCCGACGGATTCCTCCAGGAATTAACACCGGGGAGCTGTTTTTT.

The V gene is TRBV19, the J gene TRBJ2-3; no clear D gene. CDR1 and CDR2 from the germline V gene are LNHDA and SQIVND (reference sequence). The CDR3 runs 14 residues. The V and J ends lost 3 bases and 0 bases respectively, with 7 bases between them. DNA of the CDR3: TGTGCCAGTAGTATCCCGGGCAGCACAGATACGCAGTATTTT. Amino acid sequence: CASSIPGSTDTQYF. Full variable domain (outside the CDR3, taken from reference TRBV19 and TRBJ2-3): DGGITQSPKYLFRKEGQNVTLSCEQNLNHDAMYWYRQDPGQGLRLIYYSQIVNDFQKGDIAEGYSVSREKKESFPLTVTSAQKNPTAFYLCASSIPGSTDTQYFGPGTRLTVL.

In this sample, this clonotype turned up many times. V gene TRBV27 combines with J gene TRBJ2-2, with D maybe TRBD1 (5 bases). The CDR3 runs to 15 residues. The ends were cut back, 3 bases at V and 0 bases at J, with 8 bases in the middle. CDR1 MNHEY and CDR2 SMNVEV come from the germline V gene (reference sequence). DNA of the CDR3: TGTGCCAGCAGTTTCCAGGGTACGAACACCGGGGAGCTGTTTTTT. Translated: CASSFQGTNTGELFF.

This clonotype was found a few times. The chain recombines TRBV4-2 with TRBJ1-2; possibly TRBD1 for D (6 bases). Germline CDR1 is LGHNA and CDR2 is YNFKEQ. Trimming stripped 2 bases from V and 10 bases from J, with 8 bases between. The CDR3 is made up of 11 amino acids. The CDR3 region is CASSQTGAYTF. CDR3 bases: TGTGCCAGCAGCCAAACGGGGGCCTACACCTTC.

This CDR3 is CAISPSGGGYDEQYF. The CDR3 nucleotides read TGTGCCATCAGCCCCTCCGGCGGGGGATACGACGAGCAGTACTTC. The rearrangement joins TRBV10-3 to TRBJ2-7, with TRBD2 matching 7 bases. Germline values: CDR1 ENHRY, CDR2 SYGVKD. V was clipped by 6 bases and J by 5 bases; unmatched bases: 13. This CDR3 has 15 residues.

The gene calls are TRBV6-2 or TRBV6-3 and TRBJ1-5; 8 positions match TRBD1. This CDR3 spans 15 amino acids. The V gene's germline CDR1 is MNHEY and CDR2 SVGEGT. V gave up 5 bases and J gave up 3 bases; unmatched junction bases: 6. CDR3: CASSPGQGHNQPQHF. CDR3 nucleotides: TGTGCCAGCAGTCCAGGACAGGGACACAATCAGCCCCAGCATTTT.

The rearrangement joins TRBV7-2 to TRBJ2-7; TRBD2 is a possible D gene (6 bases). Germline V lookup: CDR1 SGHTA, CDR2 FQGNSA. V was clipped by 2 bases and J by 5 bases, with 16 bases between them. The CDR3 runs to 15 residues. In DNA form, the CDR3 reads TGTGCCAGCAGCTTAAGCGGAGGGAAGTACGACGAGCAGTACTTC. This gives the protein CASSLSGGKYDEQYF.

V and J are TRBV4-3 and TRBJ2-1; 8 bases align to TRBD2. The V gene's germline CDR1 is LGHNA and CDR2 YSLEER. This CDR3 is 19 amino acids long. V lost 0 bases and J lost 3; bases outside the gene matches: 13. The CDR3 region is CASSQDLMVGTRVYNEQFF. The CDR3 DNA sequence: TGCGCCAGCAGCCAAGATCTAATGGTCGGGACTAGAGTCTACAATGAGCAGTTCTTC.

This clonotype came up a few times. The chain carries TRBV12-3 or TRBV12-4 and TRBJ1-3; maybe TRBD1 (6 bases). The CDR3 is made up of 16 amino acids. V was cut by 5 bases and J by 0 bases, with 14 bases left in between. The CDR3 DNA follows: TGTGCCAGCAGTGCCAGGGACACCCGCTCTGGAAACACCATATATTTT. Translation gives CASSARDTRSGNTIYF.

The table lists this clonotype with a few counts. The chain employs TRBV6-2 or TRBV6-3 and TRBJ2-5, with 8 bases fitting TRBD1. Germline CDR1 is MNHEY and CDR2 is SVGEGT. J was trimmed by 3 bases and V by 7 bases; bases with no gene match: 4. The length of the CDR3 is 13 residues. The DNA of the CDR3 is TGTGCCAGCAACAGGGGGTTAAAAGAGACCCAGTACTTC. The encoded protein is CASNRGLKETQYF.

The chain recombines TRBV7-9 with TRBJ2-5, with D hard to call. Germline V gene lookup returns CDR1 SEHNR and CDR2 FQNEAQ (reference sequence). Deletions cut 0 bases from V and 3 bases from J, with 11 bases between. This CDR3 spans 15 amino acids. CDR3 DNA sequence: TGTGCCAGCAGCTTAGCACAACTAAGGAAAGAGACCCAGTACTTC. As protein: CASSLAQLRKETQYF.

The V gene is TRBV5-6, the J gene TRBJ1-5; TRBD1 aligns across 7 bases. The CDR3 totals 15 residues. Germline CDR1 SGHDT, CDR2 YYEEEE. J was trimmed by 7 bases and V by 4 bases; bases with no gene match: 11. The CDR3 region has the DNA TGTGCCAGCAGCCGTCGACAGGGACGACCCCAGCCCCAGCATTTT. Amino acid sequence: CASSRRQGRPQPQHF.

The genes are TRBV6-2 or TRBV6-3 and TRBJ2-2; TRBD2 agrees at 9 bases. After removal of 6 bases from V and 4 bases from J, the junction contained 3 bases not matched to a gene. The CDR3 is 14 residues long. Germline-derived CDR1 and CDR2 are MNHEY and SVGEGT. CDR3 protein: CASRAGGGTGELFF. The CDR3 DNA reads as TGTGCCAGCAGAGCGGGGGGCGGCACCGGGGAGCTGTTTTTT.

This clonotype was counted between two and nine times. V usage is TRBV29-1 and J usage is TRBJ2-1, with TRBD2 matching 9 bases. Germline assignment: CDR1 SQVTM and CDR2 ANQGSEA. Trimming at V came to 6 bases and at J to 5 bases, leaving 14 bases not matched to a gene. The CDR3 is 16 residues long. The CDR3 DNA reads TGCAGCGTCACCCCGCCCGCGGGGGGGTTTAACAATGAGCAGTTCTTC. It yields the protein CSVTPPAGGFNNEQFF.

V and J are TRBV7-2 and TRBJ2-7, with 12 positions matching TRBD2. The CDR3 loop spans 16 amino acids. The germline V gene encodes CDR1 SGHTA and CDR2 FQGNSA. After removal of 5 bases from V and 1 base from J, the junction contained 6 bases not matched to a gene. The CDR3: CASSVITSGGSYEQYF. The CDR3 nucleotides read TGTGCCAGCAGCGTCATAACTAGCGGGGGGTCCTACGAGCAGTACTTC.

This clonotype was observed at least ten times. The chain couples TRBV27 to TRBJ2-1, with TRBD2 as a possible D gene (5 bases). V shed 3 bases and J shed 7 bases, with 16 bases lying between them. CDR1 is MNHEY, CDR2 SMNVEV, per germline (reference sequence). The CDR3 extends over 15 amino acids. Written as DNA, the CDR3 is TGTGCCAGCAGTTTGGGGAATACTAGGACGAATGAGCAGTTCTTC. This codes for CASSLGNTRTNEQFF.

This clonotype was detected only a few times. The J gene is TRBJ1-2, the V gene TRBV10-3; D gene ambiguous. The CDR3 consists of 13 residues. Trimming cost V 6 bases and J 2 bases, with 10 bases left between them. Germline V lookup: CDR1 ENHRY, CDR2 SYGVKD. CDR3 residues: CAISDNKNYGYTF. DNA of the CDR3: TGTGCCATCAGCGACAACAAAAACTATGGCTACACCTTC.

This clonotype occurred a few times. CDR3 region: CATSDAPPGNTQYF. The CDR3 DNA is TGTGCCACCAGTGATGCGCCCCCAGGAAATACGCAGTATTTT. V gene TRBV24-1 combines with J gene TRBJ2-3; D gene ambiguous. From germline, CDR1 is KGHDR and CDR2 SFDVKD. Deletions cut 3 bases from V and 7 bases from J, with 13 bases between. There are 14 residues in the CDR3.